This T cell receptor beta chain was identified in a study of kidney transplant recipient with SARS-CoV-2 infection. TCRdb reprocessed the reads via MiXCR and lists one record per CDR3 protein. The profile shows roughly 250,000 distinct CDR3 sequences, around 28% of them singletons. Germline loops: CDR1 SGHTS, CDR2 YDEGEE. The CDR3 has 17 amino acids. Germline trimming cut 3 bases from V and 2 bases from J; bases unmatched to any gene: 10. Sequencing used a blood sample, obtained at baseline and around day 120 from a kidney transplant recipient. This sequence was found in a young adult male patient who had COVID-19 and was a kidney transplant recipient. Part of the T cell pool may stem from the graft donor. V gene TRBV5-8 combines with J gene TRBJ2-2, with 7 bases identical to TRBD2. CDR3 coding DNA: TGTGCCAGCAGCTCGTCGTCGCTAGCGGTAAACACCGGGGAGCTGTTTTTT. Protein: CASSSSSLAVNTGELFF.